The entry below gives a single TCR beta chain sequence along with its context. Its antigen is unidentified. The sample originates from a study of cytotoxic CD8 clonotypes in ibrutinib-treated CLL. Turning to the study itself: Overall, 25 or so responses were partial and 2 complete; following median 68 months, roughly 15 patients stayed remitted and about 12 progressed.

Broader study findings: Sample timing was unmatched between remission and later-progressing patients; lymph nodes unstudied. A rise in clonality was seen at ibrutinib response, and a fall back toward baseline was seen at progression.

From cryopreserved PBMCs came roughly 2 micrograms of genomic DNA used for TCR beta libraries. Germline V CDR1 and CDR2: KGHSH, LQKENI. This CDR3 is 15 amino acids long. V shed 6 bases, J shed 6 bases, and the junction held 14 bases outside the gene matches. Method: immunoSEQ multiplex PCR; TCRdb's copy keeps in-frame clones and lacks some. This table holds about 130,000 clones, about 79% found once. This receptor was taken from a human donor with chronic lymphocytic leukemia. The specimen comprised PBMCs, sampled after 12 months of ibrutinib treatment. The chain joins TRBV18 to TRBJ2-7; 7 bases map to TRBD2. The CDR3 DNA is TGTGCCAGCTCTTCGAGTACGGGATTAGCGGGCGAGCAGTACTTC. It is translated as CASSSSTGLAGEQYF.